In this sample, the clone carrying this T cell receptor beta chain turned up a few times. What it binds is unknown. The CDR3 is made up of 13 amino acids. V was clipped by 0 bases and J by 7 bases; unmatched bases: 2. In germline, CDR1 is SGHRS, CDR2 YFSETQ. The data were taken from a study of cytomegalovirus exposure and HLA in healthy donors. The study's findings and limits: Earlier findings revealed that most TCR beta V segments proved productive either about 87% or about 30% of the time. In vitro testing confirmed a few CMV-associated chains as specific for CMV antigens. The authors reported that TCR beta sequences could predict HLA-A and HLA-B alleles. These predictions were accurate for most subjects in the first cohort.

With 60 Vbeta and 13 Jbeta primers, the PCR was carried out. Produced via immunoSEQ multiplex PCR; TCRdb's table is partial and in-frame only. The data contain more than 95,000 clones, around 9.1% of them singletons. Material: PBMCs. The V gene is TRBV5-1, the J gene TRBJ2-3; 7 bases agree with TRBD2. The source of this sequence is a man in his forties in good health and CMV-seropositive. CDR3 sequence reads: CASSLELAHTQYF. The CDR3 nucleotides read TGCGCCAGCAGCTTGGAACTAGCGCATACGCAGTATTTT.